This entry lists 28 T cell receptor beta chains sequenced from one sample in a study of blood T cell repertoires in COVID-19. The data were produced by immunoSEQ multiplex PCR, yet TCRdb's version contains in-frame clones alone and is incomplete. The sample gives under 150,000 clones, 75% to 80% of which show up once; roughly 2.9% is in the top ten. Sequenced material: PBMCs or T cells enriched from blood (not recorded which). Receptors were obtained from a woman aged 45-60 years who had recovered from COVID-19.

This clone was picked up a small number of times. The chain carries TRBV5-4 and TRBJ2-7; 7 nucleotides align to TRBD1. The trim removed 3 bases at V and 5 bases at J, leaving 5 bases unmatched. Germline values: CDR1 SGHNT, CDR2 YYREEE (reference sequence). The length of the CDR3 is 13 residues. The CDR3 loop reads CASSYPGTDEQYF. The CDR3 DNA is TGTGCCAGCAGCTACCCGGGGACAGACGAGCAGTACTTC.

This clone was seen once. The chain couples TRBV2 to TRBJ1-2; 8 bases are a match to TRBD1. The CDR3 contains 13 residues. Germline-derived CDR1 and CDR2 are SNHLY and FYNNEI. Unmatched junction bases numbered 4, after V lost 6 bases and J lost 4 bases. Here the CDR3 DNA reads TGTGCCAGCAGGACAGGGGAGAGCTATGGCTACACCTTC. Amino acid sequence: CASRTGESYGYTF.

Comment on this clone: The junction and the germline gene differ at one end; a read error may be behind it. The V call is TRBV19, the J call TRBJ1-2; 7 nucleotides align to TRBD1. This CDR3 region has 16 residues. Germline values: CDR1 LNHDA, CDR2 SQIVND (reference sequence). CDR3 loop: CASSTRGENYRGRSAF. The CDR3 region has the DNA TGTGCCAGTAGTACTAGAGGGGAAAACTACAGGGGCCGCTCCGCCTTC.

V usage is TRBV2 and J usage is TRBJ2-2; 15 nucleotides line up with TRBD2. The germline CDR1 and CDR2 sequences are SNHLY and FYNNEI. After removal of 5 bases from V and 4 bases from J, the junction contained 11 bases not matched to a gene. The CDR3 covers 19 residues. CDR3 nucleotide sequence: TGTGCCAGCAGTTCGGGACTAGCGGGAGGACCACGAGGCACCGGGGAGCTGTTTTTT. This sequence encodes CASSSGLAGGPRGTGELFF.

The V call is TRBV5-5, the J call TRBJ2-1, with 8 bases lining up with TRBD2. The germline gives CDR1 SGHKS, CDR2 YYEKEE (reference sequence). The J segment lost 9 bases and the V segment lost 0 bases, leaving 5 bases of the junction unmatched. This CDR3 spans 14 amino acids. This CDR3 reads CASSLEALAGEQFF. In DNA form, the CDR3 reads TGTGCCAGCAGCTTGGAAGCGCTAGCGGGTGAGCAGTTCTTC.

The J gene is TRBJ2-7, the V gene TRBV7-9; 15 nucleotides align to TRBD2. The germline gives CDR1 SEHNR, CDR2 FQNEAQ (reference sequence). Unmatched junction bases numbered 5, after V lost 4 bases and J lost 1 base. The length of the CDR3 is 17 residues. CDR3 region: CASSSGTSGRTSYEQYF. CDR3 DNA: TGTGCCAGCAGCTCCGGGACTAGCGGGAGGACTTCCTACGAGCAGTACTTC. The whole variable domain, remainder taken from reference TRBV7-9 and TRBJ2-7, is DTGVSQNPRHKITKRGQNVTFRCDPISEHNRLYWYRQTLGQGPEFLTYFQNEAQLEKSRLLSDRFSAERPKGSFSTLEIQRTEQGDSAMYLCASSSGTSGRTSYEQYFGPGTRLTVT.

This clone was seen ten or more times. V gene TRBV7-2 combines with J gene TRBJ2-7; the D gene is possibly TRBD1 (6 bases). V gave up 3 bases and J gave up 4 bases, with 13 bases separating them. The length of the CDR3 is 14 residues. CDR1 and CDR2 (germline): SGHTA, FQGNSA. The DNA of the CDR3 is TGTGCCAGCAGCTTTACGGGACACTCTTACGAGCAGTACTTC. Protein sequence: CASSFTGHSYEQYF.

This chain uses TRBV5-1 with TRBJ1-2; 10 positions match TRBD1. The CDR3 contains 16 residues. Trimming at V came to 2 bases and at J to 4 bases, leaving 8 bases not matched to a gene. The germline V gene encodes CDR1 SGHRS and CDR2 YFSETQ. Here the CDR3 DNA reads TGCGCCAGCAGCTTTACCGGGACAGGGGACTCCTATGGCTACACCTTC. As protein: CASSFTGTGDSYGYTF.

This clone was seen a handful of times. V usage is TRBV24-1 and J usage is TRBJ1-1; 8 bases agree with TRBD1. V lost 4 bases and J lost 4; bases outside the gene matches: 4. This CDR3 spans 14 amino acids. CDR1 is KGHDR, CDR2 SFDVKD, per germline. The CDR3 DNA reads TGTGCCACCAGTGACCCCACAGGGGGCACTGAAGCTTTCTTT. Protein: CATSDPTGGTEAFF.

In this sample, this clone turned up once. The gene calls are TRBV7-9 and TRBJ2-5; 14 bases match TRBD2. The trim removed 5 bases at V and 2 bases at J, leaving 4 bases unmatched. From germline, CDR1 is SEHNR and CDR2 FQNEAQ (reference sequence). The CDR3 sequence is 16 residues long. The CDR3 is CASSQGLAGEQETQYF. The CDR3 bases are TGTGCCAGCAGCCAGGGACTAGCGGGGGAACAAGAGACCCAGTACTTC. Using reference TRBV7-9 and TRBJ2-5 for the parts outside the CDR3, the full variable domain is DTGVSQNPRHKITKRGQNVTFRCDPISEHNRLYWYRQTLGQGPEFLTYFQNEAQLEKSRLLSDRFSAERPKGSFSTLEIQRTEQGDSAMYLCASSQGLAGEQETQYFGPGTRLLVL.

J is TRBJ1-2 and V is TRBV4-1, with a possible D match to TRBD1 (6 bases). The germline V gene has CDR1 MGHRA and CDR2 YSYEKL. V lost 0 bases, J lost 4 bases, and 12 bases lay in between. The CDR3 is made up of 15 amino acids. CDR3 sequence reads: CASSQDWDISYGYTF. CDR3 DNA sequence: TGCGCCAGCAGCCAAGATTGGGACATTAGCTATGGCTACACCTTC.

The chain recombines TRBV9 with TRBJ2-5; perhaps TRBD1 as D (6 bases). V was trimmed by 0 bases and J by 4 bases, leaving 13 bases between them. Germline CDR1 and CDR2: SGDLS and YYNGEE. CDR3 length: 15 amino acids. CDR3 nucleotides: TGTGCCAGCAGCGTAGGAGGGGTAGGGGGAGAGACCCAGTACTTC. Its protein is CASSVGGVGGETQYF.

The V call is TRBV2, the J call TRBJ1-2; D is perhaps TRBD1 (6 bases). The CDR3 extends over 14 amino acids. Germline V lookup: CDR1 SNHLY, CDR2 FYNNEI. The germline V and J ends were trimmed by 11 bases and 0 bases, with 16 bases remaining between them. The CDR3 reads CAGARDTTNYGYTF. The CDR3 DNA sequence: TGTGCCGGCGCACGGGACACGACTAACTATGGCTACACCTTC.

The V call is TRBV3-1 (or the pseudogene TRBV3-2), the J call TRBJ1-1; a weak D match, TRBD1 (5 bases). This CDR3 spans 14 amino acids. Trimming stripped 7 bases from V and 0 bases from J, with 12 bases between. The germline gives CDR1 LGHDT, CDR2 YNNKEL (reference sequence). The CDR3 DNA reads TGTGCCAGCACCACTCAGGGAATGAACACTGAAGCTTTCTTT. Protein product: CASTTQGMNTEAFF.

In DNA, the CDR3 is TGTGCCAGCAGCACCACCCGAGCCGGGACTAGCAGGTACAATGAGCAGTTCTTC. Its translation: CASSTTRAGTSRYNEQFF. This chain uses TRBV7-9 with TRBJ2-1, with TRBD2 matching over 9 bases. The junction had 15 bases not matched to a gene; V was cut back by 5 bases and J by 4 bases. Germline CDR1 SEHNR, CDR2 FQNEAQ (reference sequence). The CDR3 runs to 18 residues. Full variable domain (outside the CDR3, taken from reference TRBV7-9 and TRBJ2-1): DTGVSQNPRHKITKRGQNVTFRCDPISEHNRLYWYRQTLGQGPEFLTYFQNEAQLEKSRLLSDRFSAERPKGSFSTLEIQRTEQGDSAMYLCASSTTRAGTSRYNEQFFGPGTRLTVL.

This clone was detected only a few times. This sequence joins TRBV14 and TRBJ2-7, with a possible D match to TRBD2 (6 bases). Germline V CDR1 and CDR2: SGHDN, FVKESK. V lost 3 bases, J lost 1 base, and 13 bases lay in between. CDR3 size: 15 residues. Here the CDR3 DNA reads TGTGCCAGCAGCCATGGACCCCGGGGGTCCTACGAGCAGTACTTC. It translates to CASSHGPRGSYEQYF. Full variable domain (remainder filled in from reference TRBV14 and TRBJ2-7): EAGVTQFPSHSVIEKGQTVTLRCDPISGHDNLYWYRRVMGKEIKFLLHFVKESKQDESGMPNNRFLAERTGGTYSTLKVQPAELEDSGVYFCASSHGPRGSYEQYFGPGTRLTVT.

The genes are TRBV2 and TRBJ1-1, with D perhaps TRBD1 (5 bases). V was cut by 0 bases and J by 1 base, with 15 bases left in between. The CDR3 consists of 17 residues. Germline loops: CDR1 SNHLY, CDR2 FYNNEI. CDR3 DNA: TGTGCCAGCAGTGAAGCGCTTACAGGCGTTCCGAACACTGAAGCTTTCTTT. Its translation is CASSEALTGVPNTEAFF.

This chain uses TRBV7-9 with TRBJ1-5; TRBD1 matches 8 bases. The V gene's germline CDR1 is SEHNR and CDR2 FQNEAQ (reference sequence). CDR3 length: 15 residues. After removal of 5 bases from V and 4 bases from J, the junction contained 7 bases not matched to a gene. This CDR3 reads CASSPQGASNQPQHF. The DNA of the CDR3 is TGTGCCAGCAGCCCTCAGGGGGCCTCAAATCAGCCCCAGCATTTT.

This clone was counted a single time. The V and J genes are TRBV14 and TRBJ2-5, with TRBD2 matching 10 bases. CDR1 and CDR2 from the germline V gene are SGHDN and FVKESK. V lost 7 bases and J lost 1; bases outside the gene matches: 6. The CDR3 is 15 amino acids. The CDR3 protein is CASTDPSGGQETQYF. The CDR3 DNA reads TGTGCCAGCACCGACCCTAGCGGGGGCCAAGAGACCCAGTACTTC.

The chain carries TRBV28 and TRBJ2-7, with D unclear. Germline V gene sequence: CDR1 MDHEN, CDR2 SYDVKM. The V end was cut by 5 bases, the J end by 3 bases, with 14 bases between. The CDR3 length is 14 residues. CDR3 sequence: CASSISSSGYEQYF. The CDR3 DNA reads TGTGCCAGCAGTATATCCTCATCCGGCTACGAGCAGTACTTC.

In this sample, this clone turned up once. In DNA form, the CDR3 reads TGTGCCAGCAGCCAAGTCCCCCCAGGAAGCTCCTATAATTCACCCCTCCACTTT. It translates to CASSQVPPGSSYNSPLHF. The chain joins TRBV4-2 to TRBJ1-6; the D is unclear. CDR3 length equals 18 residues. V was trimmed by 1 base and J by 0 bases, leaving 13 bases between them. The germline CDR1 and CDR2 sequences are LGHNA and YNFKEQ.

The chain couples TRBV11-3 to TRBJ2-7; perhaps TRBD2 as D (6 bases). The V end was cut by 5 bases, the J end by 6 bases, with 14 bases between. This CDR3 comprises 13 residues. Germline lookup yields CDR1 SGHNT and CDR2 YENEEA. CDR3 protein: CASSVGDFGEQYF. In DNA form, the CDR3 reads TGTGCCAGCAGCGTGGGGGACTTCGGCGAGCAGTACTTC.

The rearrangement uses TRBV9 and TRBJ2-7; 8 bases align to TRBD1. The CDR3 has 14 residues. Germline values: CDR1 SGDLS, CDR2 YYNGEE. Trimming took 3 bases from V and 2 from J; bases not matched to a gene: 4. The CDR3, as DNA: TGTGCCAGCAGCGGTGGACAGGGCACCTACGAGCAGTACTTC. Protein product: CASSGGQGTYEQYF. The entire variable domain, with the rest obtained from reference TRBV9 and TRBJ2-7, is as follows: DSGVTQTPKHLITATGQRVTLRCSPRSGDLSVYWYQQSLDQGLQFLIQYYNGEERAKGNILERFSAQQFPDLHSELNLSSLELGDSALYFCASSGGQGTYEQYFGPGTRLTVT.

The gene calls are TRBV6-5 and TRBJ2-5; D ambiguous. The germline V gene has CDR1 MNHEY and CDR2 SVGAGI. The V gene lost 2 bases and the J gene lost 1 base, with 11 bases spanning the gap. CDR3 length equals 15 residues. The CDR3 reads CASSYAYRSQETQYF. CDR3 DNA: TGTGCCAGCAGTTACGCCTACCGAAGCCAAGAGACCCAGTACTTC.

CDR3 in DNA: TGCGCCAGCATTTCCACTGCGGGGGGGACGGGGCAGTTCTTC. Translated, it gives CASISTAGGTGQFF. This sequence joins TRBV5-1 and TRBJ2-1; 9 bases are a match to TRBD2. Germline trimming cut 6 bases from V and 12 bases from J; bases unmatched to any gene: 13. This CDR3 comprises 14 residues. CDR1 and CDR2 from the germline V gene are SGHRS and YFSETQ. The full variable domain, rest sourced from reference TRBV5-1 and TRBJ2-1, is KAGVTQTPRYLIKTRGQQVTLSCSPISGHRSVSWYQQTPGQGLQFLFEYFSETQRNKGNFPGRFSGRQFSNSRSEMNVSTLELGDSALYLCASISTAGGTGQFFGPGTRLTVL.

Here the CDR3 DNA reads TGCGCCAGCAGCTTGCCACTAGCGGGCCACGGGGAGCTGTTTTTT. Its translation: CASSLPLAGHGELFF. The chain recombines TRBV5-1 with TRBJ2-2; 9 bases map to TRBD2. Germline CDR1 is SGHRS and CDR2 is YFSETQ. The CDR3 runs 15 residues. V was clipped by 1 base and J by 7 bases; unmatched bases: 5. Looking up the rest from reference TRBV5-1 and TRBJ2-2 gives the full variable domain: KAGVTQTPRYLIKTRGQQVTLSCSPISGHRSVSWYQQTPGQGLQFLFEYFSETQRNKGNFPGRFSGRQFSNSRSEMNVSTLELGDSALYLCASSLPLAGHGELFFGEGSRLTVL.

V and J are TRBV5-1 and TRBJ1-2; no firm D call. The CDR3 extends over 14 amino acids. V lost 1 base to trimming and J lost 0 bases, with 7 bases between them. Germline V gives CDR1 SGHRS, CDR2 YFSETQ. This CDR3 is CASSLRQTNYGYTF. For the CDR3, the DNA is TGCGCCAGCAGCTTGCGTCAGACTAACTATGGCTACACCTTC.

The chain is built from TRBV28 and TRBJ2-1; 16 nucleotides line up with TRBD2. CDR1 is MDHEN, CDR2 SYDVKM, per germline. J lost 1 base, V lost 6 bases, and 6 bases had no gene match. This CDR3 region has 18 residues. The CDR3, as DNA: TGTGCCAGCAGCCCCGGGACTAGCGGGAGGGGGTCCTACAATGAGCAGTTCTTC. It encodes CASSPGTSGRGSYNEQFF.